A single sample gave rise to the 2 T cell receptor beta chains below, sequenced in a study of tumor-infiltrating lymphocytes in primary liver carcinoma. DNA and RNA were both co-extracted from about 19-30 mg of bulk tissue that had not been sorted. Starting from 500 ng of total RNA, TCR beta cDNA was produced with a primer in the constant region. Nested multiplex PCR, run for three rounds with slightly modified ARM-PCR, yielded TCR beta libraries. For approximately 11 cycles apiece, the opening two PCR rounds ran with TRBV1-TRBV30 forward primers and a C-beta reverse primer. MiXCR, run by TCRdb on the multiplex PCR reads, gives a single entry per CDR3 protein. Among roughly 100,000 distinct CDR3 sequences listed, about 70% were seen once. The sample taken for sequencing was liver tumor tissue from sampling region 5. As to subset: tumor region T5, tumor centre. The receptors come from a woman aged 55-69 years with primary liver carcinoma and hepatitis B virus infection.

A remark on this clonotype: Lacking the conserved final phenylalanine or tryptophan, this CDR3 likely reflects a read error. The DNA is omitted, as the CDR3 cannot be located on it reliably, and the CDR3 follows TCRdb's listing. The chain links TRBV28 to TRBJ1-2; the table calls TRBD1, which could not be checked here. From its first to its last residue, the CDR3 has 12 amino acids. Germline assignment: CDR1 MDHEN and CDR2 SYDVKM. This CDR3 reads CASSPLGSRQVL.

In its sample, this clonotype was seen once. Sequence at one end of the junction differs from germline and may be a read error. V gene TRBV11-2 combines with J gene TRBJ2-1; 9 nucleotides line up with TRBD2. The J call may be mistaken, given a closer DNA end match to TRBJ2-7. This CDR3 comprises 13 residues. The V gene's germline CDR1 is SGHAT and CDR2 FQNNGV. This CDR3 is CTSSWTSDGEQYF. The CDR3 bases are TGTACCAGCAGCTGGACTAGCGACGGTGAGCAGTACTTC.